Here is one T cell receptor (beta chain) with its context. This specimen belongs to a study of blood T cell repertoires in COVID-19. The CDR3 extends over 15 amino acids. CDR1 and CDR2 (germline): SGHKS, YYEKEE (reference sequence). The V segment lost 0 bases and the J segment 10 bases; nucleotides outside the gene matches: 9. Repertoires were generated with immunoSEQ multiplex PCR, while TCRdb's copy carries only in-frame clones and drops some. Here the sample spans approximately 500,000 clones, roughly 90% being singletons. Two negative PCRs, clearance, or symptom resolution characterized the recovered Cohort 3 donors.

This TCR was sampled from a woman in her thirties or forties who had recovered from COVID-19. The V call is TRBV5-5, the J call TRBJ2-1; the match to TRBD2 covers 8 bases. What was sequenced was PBMCs or T cells enriched from blood (not recorded which). CDR3 in amino acids: CASSLVGLAVWEQFF. In DNA, the CDR3 is TGTGCCAGCAGCTTGGTTGGACTAGCCGTATGGGAGCAGTTCTTC.